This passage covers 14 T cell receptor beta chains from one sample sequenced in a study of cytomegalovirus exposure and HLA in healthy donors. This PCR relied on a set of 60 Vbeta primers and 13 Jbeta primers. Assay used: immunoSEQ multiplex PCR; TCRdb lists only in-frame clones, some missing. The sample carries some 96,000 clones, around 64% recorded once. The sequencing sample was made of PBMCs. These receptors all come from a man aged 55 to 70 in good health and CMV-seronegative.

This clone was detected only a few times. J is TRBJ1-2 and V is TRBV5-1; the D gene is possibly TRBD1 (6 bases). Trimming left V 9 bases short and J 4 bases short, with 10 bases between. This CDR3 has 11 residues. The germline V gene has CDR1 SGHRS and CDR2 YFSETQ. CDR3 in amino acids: CATTDSYGYTF. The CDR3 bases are TGCGCCACTACGGACAGCTATGGCTACACCTTC. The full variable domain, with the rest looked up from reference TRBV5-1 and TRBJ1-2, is KAGVTQTPRYLIKTRGQQVTLSCSPISGHRSVSWYQQTPGQGLQFLFEYFSETQRNKGNFPGRFSGRQFSNSRSEMNVSTLELGDSALYLCATTDSYGYTFGSGTRLTVV.

CDR3 bases: TGTGCCAGCAGCCCGCTTGGGGCGGGGAGTCTCAGCGTATACAATGAGCAGTTCTTC. Translated, it gives CASSPLGAGSLSVYNEQFF. The chain is built from TRBV7-3 and TRBJ2-1; D is possibly TRBD2 (6 bases). From germline, CDR1 is SGHTA and CDR2 FQGTGA. Trimming shortened V by 5 bases and J by 4 bases, and 27 bases separated the two germline ends. CDR3 length: 19 residues. Together with reference TRBV7-3 and TRBJ2-1, the CDR3 gives the full variable domain: GAGVSQTPSNKVTEKGKYVELRCDPISGHTALYWYRQSLGQGPEFLIYFQGTGAADDSGLPNDRFFAVRPEGSVSTLKIQRTERGDSAVYLCASSPLGAGSLSVYNEQFFGPGTRLTVL.

The CDR3 here is CASSFRDRVAGELFF. The CDR3 coding sequence is TGCGCCAGCAGCTTCCGGGACAGGGTGGCCGGGGAGCTGTTTTTT. The genes are TRBV5-1 and TRBJ2-2; 9 bases map to TRBD1. Germline values: CDR1 SGHRS, CDR2 YFSETQ. The CDR3 is 15 residues long. Trimming at V came to 2 bases and at J to 6 bases, leaving 5 bases not matched to a gene.

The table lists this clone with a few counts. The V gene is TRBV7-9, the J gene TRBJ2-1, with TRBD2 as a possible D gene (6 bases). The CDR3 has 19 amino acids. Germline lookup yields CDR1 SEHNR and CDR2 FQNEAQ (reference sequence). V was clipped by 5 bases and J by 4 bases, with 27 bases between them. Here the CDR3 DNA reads TGTGCCAGCAGCAACCTGGGGTCTCGGGGCGGGGAAACTTACAATGAGCAGTTCTTC. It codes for CASSNLGSRGGETYNEQFF. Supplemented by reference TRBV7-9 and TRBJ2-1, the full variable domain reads DTGVSQNPRHKITKRGQNVTFRCDPISEHNRLYWYRQTLGQGPEFLTYFQNEAQLEKSRLLSDRFSAERPKGSFSTLEIQRTEQGDSAMYLCASSNLGSRGGETYNEQFFGPGTRLTVL.

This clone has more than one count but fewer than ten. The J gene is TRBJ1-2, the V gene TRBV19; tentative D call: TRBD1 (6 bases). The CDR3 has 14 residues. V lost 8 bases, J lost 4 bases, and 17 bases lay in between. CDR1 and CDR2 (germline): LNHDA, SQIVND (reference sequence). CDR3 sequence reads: CASSFKQGSYGYTF. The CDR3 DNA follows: TGTGCCAGTTCTTTTAAACAGGGATCCTATGGCTACACCTTC. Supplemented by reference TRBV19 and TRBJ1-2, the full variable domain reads DGGITQSPKYLFRKEGQNVTLSCEQNLNHDAMYWYRQDPGQGLRLIYYSQIVNDFQKGDIAEGYSVSREKKESFPLTVTSAQKNPTAFYLCASSFKQGSYGYTFGSGTRLTVV.

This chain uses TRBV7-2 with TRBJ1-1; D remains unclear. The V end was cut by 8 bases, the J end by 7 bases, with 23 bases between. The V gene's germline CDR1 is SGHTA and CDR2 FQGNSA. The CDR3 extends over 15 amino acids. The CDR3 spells CASLPSGITWSEAFF. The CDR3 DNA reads TGTGCCAGCCTTCCATCGGGTATCACATGGAGTGAAGCTTTCTTT.

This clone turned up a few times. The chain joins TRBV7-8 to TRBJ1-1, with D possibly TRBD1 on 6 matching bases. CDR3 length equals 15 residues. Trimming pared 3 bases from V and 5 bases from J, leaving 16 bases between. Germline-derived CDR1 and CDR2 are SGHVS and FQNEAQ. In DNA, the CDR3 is TGTGCCAGCAGCTTCGACAGGCTTTGGGGTACTGAAGCTTTCTTT. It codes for CASSFDRLWGTEAFF.

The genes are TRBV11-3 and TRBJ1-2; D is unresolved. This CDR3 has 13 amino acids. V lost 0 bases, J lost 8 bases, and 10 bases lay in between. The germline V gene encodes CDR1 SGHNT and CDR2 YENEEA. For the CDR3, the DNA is TGTGCCAGCAGCTTAGAGAGGAATACGGGCTACACCTTC. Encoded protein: CASSLERNTGYTF. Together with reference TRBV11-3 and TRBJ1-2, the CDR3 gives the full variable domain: EAGVVQSPRYKIIEKKQPVAFWCNPISGHNTLYWYLQNLGQGPELLIRYENEEAVDDSQLPKDRFSAERLKGVDSTLKIQPAELGDSAVYLCASSLERNTGYTFGSGTRLTVV.

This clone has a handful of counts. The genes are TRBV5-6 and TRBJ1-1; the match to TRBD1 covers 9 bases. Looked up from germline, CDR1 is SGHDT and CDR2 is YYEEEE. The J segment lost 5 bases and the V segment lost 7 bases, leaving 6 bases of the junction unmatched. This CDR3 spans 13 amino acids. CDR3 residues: CASGGTGTTEAFF. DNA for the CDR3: TGTGCCAGCGGCGGGACAGGGACGACTGAAGCTTTCTTT.

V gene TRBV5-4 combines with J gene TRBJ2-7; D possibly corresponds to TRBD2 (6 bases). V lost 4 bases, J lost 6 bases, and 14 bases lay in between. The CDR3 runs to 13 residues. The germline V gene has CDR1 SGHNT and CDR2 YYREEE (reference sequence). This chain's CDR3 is CASSAGLRVEQYF. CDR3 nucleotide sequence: TGTGCCAGCAGCGCGGGACTCCGGGTCGAGCAGTACTTC.

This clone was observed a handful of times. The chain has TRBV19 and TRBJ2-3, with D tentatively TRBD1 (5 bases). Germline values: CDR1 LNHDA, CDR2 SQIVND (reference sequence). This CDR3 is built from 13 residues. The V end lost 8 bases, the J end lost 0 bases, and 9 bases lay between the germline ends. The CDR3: CASRQLSTDTQYF. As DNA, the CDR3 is TGTGCCAGTCGACAGTTGAGCACAGATACGCAGTATTTT.

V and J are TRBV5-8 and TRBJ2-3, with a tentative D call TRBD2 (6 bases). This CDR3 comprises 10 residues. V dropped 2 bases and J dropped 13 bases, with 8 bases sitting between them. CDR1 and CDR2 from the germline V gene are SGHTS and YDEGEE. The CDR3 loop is CASSFREEYF. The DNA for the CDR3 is TGTGCCAGCAGCTTTAGGGAGGAGTATTTT.

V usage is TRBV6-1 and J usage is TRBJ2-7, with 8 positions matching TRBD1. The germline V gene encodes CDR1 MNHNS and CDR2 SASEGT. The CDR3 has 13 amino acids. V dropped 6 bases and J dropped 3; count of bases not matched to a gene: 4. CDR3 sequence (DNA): TGTGCCAGCAGGAGACAGGGGAACTACGAGCAGTACTTC. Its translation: CASRRQGNYEQYF.

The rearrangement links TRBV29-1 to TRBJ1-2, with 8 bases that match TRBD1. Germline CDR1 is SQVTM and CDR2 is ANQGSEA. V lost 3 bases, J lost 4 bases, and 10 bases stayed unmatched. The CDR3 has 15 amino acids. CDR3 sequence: CSVDHGQGETYGYTF. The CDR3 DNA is TGCAGCGTTGACCACGGACAGGGAGAAACCTATGGCTACACCTTC.